The present TCR beta chain was sequenced within a study of breast tumors, draining lymph nodes, adjacent tissues. Axillary draining lymph nodes of breast cancer patients supplied the node samples. Study-wide results and caveats: Tumor T cell lymph node origin was a supported hypothesis, not proven. Tumor repertoires ranked between lymph nodes and nontumor tissue in diversity, with V and J gene preferences. The data were judged consistent with most tumor T cells coming from lymph node and expanding in tumor. Compared with basal-like, luminal-like tumors shared significantly more repertoire with nontumor tissue.

CDR1 and CDR2 (germline): SNHLY, FYNNEI. CDR3 length equals 15 residues. Remarks on this clonotype: Its antigen remains unidentified. One junction end does not reproduce the germline sequence, and a read error may be involved.

Via MiXCR, TCRdb re-called the multiplex PCR reads, giving one row per CDR3 protein. The sample includes about 230,000 distinct CDR3 sequences, about 34% of them seen just once. The source of this sequence is a female donor with breast cancer. Some clones in this sample may be carry-over from other donors' samples. Sequenced sample: axillary lymph node tissue. This chain connects TRBV2 to TRBJ1-6; no clear D. Written as DNA, the CDR3 is TGTGCCACCTTGAGCGAAAGCTCCTATAATGCACCCCTCCACTTT. Protein: CATLSESSYNAPLHF.